The clone carrying this TCR beta chain has more than one count but fewer than ten. The data were obtained in a study of cytomegalovirus exposure and HLA in healthy donors. Study-wide context: In terms of ancestry, the Caucasian-associated cluster contained 81% of the approximately 400 genotyped donors.

Vbeta (60) and Jbeta (13) primers were used in the PCR. Profiling relied on immunoSEQ multiplex PCR, and the TCRdb table lists in-frame clones only, not all of them. The sample carries a few hundred thousand clones, about three quarters recorded once. Per the germline V gene, CDR1 is SGHTA and CDR2 is FQGTGA. Deletions cut 6 bases from V and 4 bases from J, with 8 bases between. CDR3 length: 12 amino acids. The clonotype comes from a man younger than 35 in good health and CMV-seronegative. Input material: PBMCs. This chain uses TRBV7-3 with TRBJ2-3; D gene ambiguous. This CDR3 is CASSPNADTQYF. DNA of the CDR3: TGTGCCAGCAGTCCTAACGCAGATACGCAGTATTTT.